This T cell receptor (beta chain) was sequenced for a study of blood T cell repertoires in COVID-19. Turning to the study itself: COVID-19 samples from acute and convalescent phases originated in the United States, Italy and Spain. T cells, B-cell-depleted T cells, or PBMCs provided the cDNA or gDNA that served as material.

Study processing details: Researchers report that nucleated cell counts were estimated from reference gene primer amplification. TCRdb keeps only in-frame clones here, not all; method: immunoSEQ multiplex PCR. Clonal size and the V and J genes are those of that table, whereas D and trimming came from the DNA. Altogether approximately 200,000 clones are present, roughly nine tenths being singletons, with the ten largest covering around 1.6%. The germline gives CDR1 LGHNA, CDR2 YNFKEQ. Trimming took 0 bases from V and 2 from J, leaving 20 bases between them. The CDR3 spans 18 residues. The origin of this receptor is a man between 65 and 85 years old with acute or convalescent COVID-19. The genes are TRBV4-2 and TRBJ2-7; possibly TRBD1 for D (6 bases). Sequences were obtained from peripheral blood. CDR3 in DNA: TGTGCCAGCAGCCAAGATCGAGGGGGTGGGACGCTAACCTACGAGCAGTACTTC. Translated, it gives CASSQDRGGGTLTYEQYF.